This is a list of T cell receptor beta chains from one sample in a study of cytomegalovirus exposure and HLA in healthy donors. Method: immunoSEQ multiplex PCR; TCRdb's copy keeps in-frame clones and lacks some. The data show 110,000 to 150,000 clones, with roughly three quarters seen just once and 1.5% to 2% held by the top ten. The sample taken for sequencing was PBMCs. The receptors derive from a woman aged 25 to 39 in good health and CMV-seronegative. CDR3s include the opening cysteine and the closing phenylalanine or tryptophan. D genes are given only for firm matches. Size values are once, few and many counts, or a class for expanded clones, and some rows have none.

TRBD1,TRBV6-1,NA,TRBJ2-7,CATNDFGTEHYEQYF,TGTGCCACCAATGACTTCGGGACAGAACACTACGAGCAGTACTTC
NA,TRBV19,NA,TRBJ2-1,CASRVSPSYYNEQFF,TGTGCCAGTAGGGTATCACCTTCCTATTACAATGAGCAGTTCTTC
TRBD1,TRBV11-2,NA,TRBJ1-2,CASSYLEGQGARGYTF,TGTGCCAGCAGCTACCTTGAGGGACAGGGGGCGCGTGGCTACACCTTC
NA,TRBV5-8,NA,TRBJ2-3,CASSHLREADTQYF,TGTGCCAGCAGCCACCTTCGAGAGGCAGATACGCAGTATTTT
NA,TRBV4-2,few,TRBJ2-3,CASSQGAGRYTDTQYF,TGTGCCAGCAGCCAAGGAGCGGGTAGATACACAGATACGCAGTATTTT
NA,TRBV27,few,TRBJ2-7,CASSESPEGAYEQYF,TGTGCCAGCAGCGAATCCCCCGAGGGGGCCTACGAGCAGTACTTC
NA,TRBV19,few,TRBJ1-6,CASSARGRNGSPLHF,TGTGCCAGTAGTGCACGAGGGCGGAACGGATCACCCCTCCACTTT
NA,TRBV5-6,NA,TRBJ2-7,CASSSRRGLRYEQYF,TGTGCCAGCAGCTCCCGTCGAGGGCTTAGGTACGAGCAGTACTTC
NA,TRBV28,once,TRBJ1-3,CASSLAPLGNTIYF,TGTGCCAGCAGTTTAGCACCACTTGGAAACACCATATATTTT
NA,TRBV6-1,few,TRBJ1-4,CASIPRSGGSEKLFF,TGTGCCAGCATCCCCCGGTCGGGGGGCAGCGAAAAACTGTTTTTT